The 11 T cell receptor beta chains below come from one sample, sequenced in a study of blood T cells in healthy people across ages. A second about 7 to 11 cycle PCR used barcoded and J-beta primers. TCRdb used MiXCR to reprocess the 5' RACE reads, holding one entry per CDR3 protein. The profile shows about 1.6 million distinct CDR3 sequences, about 35% of them singletons. Sample: blood. The receptor source for this set is a woman in her twenties or thirties in good health.

This clonotype was found a few times. The rearrangement uses TRBV13 and TRBJ2-7; the match to TRBD1 covers 8 bases. V was pared by 8 bases and J by 6 bases, with 9 bases of the junction left unmatched. The CDR3 spans 13 residues. Germline V gene lookup returns CDR1 PRHDT and CDR2 FYEKMQ (reference sequence). The CDR3 here is CASLARGRLEQYF. The CDR3 coding sequence is TGTGCCAGCCTGGCCAGGGGGCGCCTCGAGCAGTACTTC.

The V call is TRBV5-1, the J call TRBJ1-2; D perhaps matches TRBD1 (5 bases). V lost 3 bases and J lost 6, with 12 bases in between. This CDR3 spans 13 amino acids. Germline V gene sequence: CDR1 SGHRS, CDR2 YFSETQ. CDR3 residues: CASSYGDADGYTF. The CDR3, as DNA: TGCGCCAGCAGCTACGGGGACGCCGATGGCTACACCTTC.

The CDR3 region has the DNA TGTGCCTGGAGTGGTCTCTCAAACGAGCAGTACTTC. The encoded protein is CAWSGLSNEQYF. V usage is TRBV30 and J usage is TRBJ2-7; D remains unclear. Germline V gene lookup returns CDR1 GTSNPN and CDR2 SVGIG (reference sequence). This CDR3 region has 12 residues. V lost 1 base, J lost 5 bases, and 9 bases lay in between.

Concerning this clonotype itself: A read error may produce the germline difference seen at one junction end. The chain has TRBV6-2 or TRBV6-3 and TRBJ2-5, with 9 bases fitting TRBD2. Per the germline V gene, CDR1 is MNHEY and CDR2 is SVGEGT. This CDR3 has 14 residues. The CDR3 DNA follows: TGTGCCCGCAGTTTACTAGCGGGCGACAATGAGCAGTACTTC. It is translated as CARSLLAGDNEQYF.

This clonotype was observed a handful of times. V usage is TRBV7-9 and J usage is TRBJ2-7; the match to TRBD1 covers 9 bases. From germline, CDR1 is SEHNR and CDR2 FQNEAQ (reference sequence). The junction had 6 bases not matched to a gene; V was cut back by 6 bases and J by 12 bases. The CDR3 loop spans 11 amino acids. CDR3 DNA: TGTGCCAGCAGTCTACAGGGGGCTCTGTACTTC. Its protein is CASSLQGALYF.

This clonotype was seen more than once but under ten times. The rearrangement links TRBV20-1 to TRBJ1-2, with 10 bases that match TRBD1. Germline trimming cut 6 bases from V and 8 bases from J; bases unmatched to any gene: 15. Germline V gene sequence: CDR1 DFQATT, CDR2 SNEGSKA (reference sequence). The CDR3 extends over 15 amino acids. The CDR3 bases are TGCAGTGCCACCGCGGGACAGGGGAGGTTCGGGGGCTACACCTTC. Translated: CSATAGQGRFGGYTF.

The gene calls are TRBV9 and TRBJ2-1; perhaps D is TRBD1 or TRBD2 (6 bases each). This CDR3 has 13 residues. Trimming cost V 5 bases and J 4 bases, with 10 bases left between them. CDR1 and CDR2 (germline): SGDLS, YYNGEE. CDR3 in amino acids: CASSIGGYNEQFF. DNA of the CDR3: TGTGCCAGCAGTATAGGGGGGTACAATGAGCAGTTCTTC. The full variable domain, in which reference TRBV9 and TRBJ2-1 provide the parts outside the CDR3, is DSGVTQTPKHLITATGQRVTLRCSPRSGDLSVYWYQQSLDQGLQFLIQYYNGEERAKGNILERFSAQQFPDLHSELNLSSLELGDSALYFCASSIGGYNEQFFGPGTRLTVL.

The chain employs TRBV5-1 and TRBJ2-1; 10 bases map to TRBD1. The CDR3 loop spans 15 amino acids. V lost 4 bases and J lost 5; bases outside the gene matches: 6. The germline gives CDR1 SGHRS, CDR2 YFSETQ. CDR3 protein: CASSKGQGGNNEQFF. The CDR3 nucleotides read TGCGCCAGCAGCAAAGGACAGGGGGGAAACAATGAGCAGTTCTTC.

This clonotype appeared once. Being one base from a much bigger clone, this may be a read error. This chain connects TRBV12-3 or TRBV12-4 to TRBJ2-1; a possible D gene is TRBD2 (7 bases). CDR3 length: 16 residues. Deletions cut 4 bases from V and 0 bases from J, with 13 bases between. In DNA, the CDR3 is TGTGCCAGCAGTTCTGAGGGGGGGGTCTCCTACAATGAGCAGTTCTTC. This sequence encodes CASSSEGGVSYNEQFF.

With respect to this clonotype: This may arise from a read error, as a much more abundant clone is one base away. The chain combines TRBV4-1 with TRBJ2-1; D is unclear. The CDR3 is 15 residues long. The V gene's germline CDR1 is MGHRA and CDR2 YSYEKL. The DNA for the CDR3 is TGCGCCAGCAGCCATTTGGCAGTCTCCAACAATGAGCAGTTCTTC. This gives the protein CASSHLAVSNNEQFF.

In this sample, this clonotype turned up a few times. The chain couples TRBV7-6 to TRBJ2-7; D may be TRBD2 (6 bases). Germline V CDR1 and CDR2: SGHVS, FNYEAQ. V lost 4 bases and J lost 6, with 13 bases in between. CDR3 length: 13 residues. The CDR3 coding sequence is TGTGCCAGCAGCTGGGGAGGAATCCCCGAGCAGTACTTC. Translated, it gives CASSWGGIPEQYF.